This T cell receptor beta chain was recovered during a study of T cell changes during pregnancy in multiple sclerosis. TCRdb keeps only in-frame clones here, not all; method: immunoSEQ multiplex PCR. The sample consists of tens of thousands of clones, 85% to 95% of them appearing once. After removal of 6 bases from V and 6 bases from J, the junction contained 1 base not matched to a gene. The CDR3 loop spans 13 amino acids. CDR1 is MGHDK, CDR2 SYGVNS, per germline. The J gene is TRBJ2-1, the V gene TRBV25-1; 11 bases align to TRBD2. The source is a female donor with multiple sclerosis, enrolled in a pregnancy study. The specimen comprised CD4+ T cells from peripheral blood mononuclear cells, sampled before pregnancy. CDR3 DNA: TGTGCCAGCAGACTAGCGGGGGCCAATGAGCAGTTCTTC. Protein product: CASRLAGANEQFF. The full variable domain, rest sourced from reference TRBV25-1 and TRBJ2-1, is EADIYQTPRYLVIGTGKKITLECSQTMGHDKMYWYQQDPGMELHLIHYSYGVNSTEKGDLSSESTVSRIRTEHFPLTLESARPSHTSQYLCASRLAGANEQFFGPGTRLTVL.